This T cell receptor beta chain was captured in a study of OX40 agonist ivuxolimab in advanced cancers. Study-wide context: Eligibility rules accepted prior anti-PD-1, anti-PD-L1 or anti-CTLA-4 therapy, and roughly 42% had some. Three individuals attained partial responses, comprising one hepatocellular carcinoma case and two cutaneous melanoma cases. Study-wide results and caveats: Nonresponders included some who also had low normalized T-cell clonal expansion.

Trimming shortened V by 4 bases and J by 8 bases, and 17 bases separated the two germline ends. The germline gives CDR1 ENHRY, CDR2 SYGVKD. CDR3 length: 15 amino acids. Data came from immunoSEQ multiplex PCR; TCRdb stores just in-frame clones and leaves some out. The data contain tens of thousands of clones, 88% of them seen just once; the ten biggest clones take up over 1%. As to this clone: What it binds is unknown.

Blood specimens came from baseline, cycle 4 day 1, and cycle 7 day 1. This receptor was taken from an adult with an advanced solid tumor such as melanoma, head and neck, liver or kidney cancer. The material was CD4+ or CD8+ T cells sorted from blood, obtained in a trial of the OX40 agonist ivuxolimab. The chain links TRBV10-3 to TRBJ2-2; D not certain. The CDR3 protein is CAISGPSNSPGELFF. As DNA, the CDR3 is TGTGCCATCAGTGGCCCCTCAAACTCCCCAGGGGAGCTGTTTTTT.